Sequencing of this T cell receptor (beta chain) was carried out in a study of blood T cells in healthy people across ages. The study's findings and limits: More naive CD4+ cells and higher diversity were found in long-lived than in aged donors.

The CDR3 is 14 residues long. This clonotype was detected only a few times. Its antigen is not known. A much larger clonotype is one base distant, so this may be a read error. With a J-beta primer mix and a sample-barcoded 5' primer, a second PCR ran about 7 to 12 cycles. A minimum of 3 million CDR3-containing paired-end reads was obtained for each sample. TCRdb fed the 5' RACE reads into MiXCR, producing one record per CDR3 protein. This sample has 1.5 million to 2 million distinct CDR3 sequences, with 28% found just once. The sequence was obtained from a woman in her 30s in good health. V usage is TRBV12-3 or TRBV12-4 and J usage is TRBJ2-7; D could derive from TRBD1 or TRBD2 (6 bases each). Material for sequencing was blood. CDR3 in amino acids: CAGSLADSSYEQYF. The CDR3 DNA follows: TGTGCCGGCAGTTTAGCGGACAGCTCCTACGAGCAGTACTTC.